This T cell receptor (beta chain) was captured in a study of cytomegalovirus exposure and HLA in healthy donors. Background on the study: Earlier, about 179 million T cells were analyzed, and around 100 million unique TCR beta sequences were found among them. Within the Caucasian-associated ancestry cluster were roughly 82% of the approximately 400 genotyped donors.

The CDR3 spans 15 residues. V was cut by 1 base and J by 4 bases, with 9 bases left in between. Germline lookup yields CDR1 SGHRS and CDR2 YFSETQ. As to this clone: The antigen is unknown.

Study observations and caveats: The classifier was said to identify cytomegalovirus status with high specificity and sensitivity. Earlier analysis yielded a pattern in which most TCR beta V segments were productive about 90% or about 30% of the time.

PCR used 60 Vbeta primers and 13 Jbeta primers. Clones were sequenced by immunoSEQ multiplex PCR, and TCRdb holds only the in-frame ones, with some missing. The sample lists 130,000 or so clones; 77% were seen once. This sequence was found in a woman aged 35 to 49 in good health and CMV-seronegative. The sample taken for sequencing was PBMCs. V usage is TRBV5-1 and J usage is TRBJ2-6; D possibly corresponds to TRBD1 (6 bases). The CDR3 is CASSLQGIGANVLTF. The CDR3 DNA reads as TGCGCCAGCAGCTTGCAGGGGATCGGGGCCAACGTCCTGACTTTC.